This T cell receptor (beta chain) derives from a study of cytomegalovirus exposure and HLA in healthy donors. Use of 60 Vbeta and 13 Jbeta primers characterized the PCR. Here immunoSEQ multiplex PCR was the method, and the copy in TCRdb shows in-frame clones only, minus some. The sample lists about 43,000 clones, around 62% occurring once. Germline lookup yields CDR1 SGDLS and CDR2 YYNGEE. This CDR3 is built from 15 residues. As for this clone: The germline gene is not matched at one end of the junction; a read error may be the cause.

The sequenced sample consisted of PBMCs. The chain couples TRBV9 to TRBJ2-2, with D tentatively TRBD2 (7 bases). The receptor's source is a human donor in good health. CDR3 DNA: TGTGCCAGCAGCGTAGAGGGGGGGGGCACCCGGGAGCTGTTTTTT. Protein sequence: CASSVEGGGTRELFF.